This TCR beta chain was captured in a study of blood T cells in healthy people across ages (dated by TCRdb to the mid-2010s). Some background on the complete study: In model experiments, template switching captured about one uniquely barcoded TCR beta cDNA molecule for every two T cells. To track age-related changes in TCR beta repertoire diversity, the study relied on deep sequencing normalized with unique cDNA molecular identifiers. The donors were divided into four age groups: young (average around 16 years), middle-aged (roughly 40), aged (approximately 62) and long-lived (82). To avoid experimental bias, donors of different ages were randomly spread across the sequencing lanes. The study analyzed two additional independent replicas of 1 million unique cDNA reads from the same blood draw for two donors, one aged 18 to 29 and one aged 80 or older. On the study overall, not on this receptor specifically: Donor CMV infection status was unknown, potentially confounding age-related changes in expanded clonotypes. Compared with the aged group, the long-lived group had more naive CD4+ T cells, fewer expanded clones and increased TCR diversity, a pattern suggesting age selection. Estimates of total diversity based on one million sequenced T cells were considered lower bounds and underestimates. Observed TCR beta diversity per million T cells fell roughly linearly with age, and a significant reduction was already apparent by age roughly 41. Conclusive comparison of naive and antigen-experienced compartments was prevented by the profiling of bulk unsorted PBMCs. A strong correlation was found between observed TCR beta diversity and the percentage of naive T cells measured by flow cytometry.

The method was 5' RACE. The sequencer listed for this sample is Illumina HiSeq 2500. The second PCR ran for about 6 to 12 cycles and used a J-beta primer mix along with a sample-barcoded 5' primer. A template-switch 5' adaptor carrying 12 random nucleotides introduced a unique molecular identifier onto each TCR beta cDNA molecule. Each sample yielded at least 3 million CDR3-containing paired-end reads. First-strand cDNA was synthesized from all RNA with the Mint cDNA synthesis kit, primed by a TRBC-specific oligonucleotide. After uracil-DNA glycosylase treatment, a first 18-cycle PCR used universal primers M1SS and BC2_uni_R on all cDNA. The paper's data handling went like this. Normalization of each sample was performed by random selection of 1 million high-quality reads, each carrying a distinct molecular identifier. Reads sharing molecular identifiers were discarded rather than binned into consensus sequences. MiTCR, run with a Q25 quality threshold and the strictest error-elimination algorithm, handled CDR3 identification, clonotype clustering and error correction. A nonparametric unseen species model with Euler transformation was used to estimate a lower bound on total TCR beta diversity. TCRdb trimmed the raw reads at Q25, called clones with MiXCR and kept productive beta chains. Every entry covers one CDR3 protein and lists the most common genes and DNA from its rows. For this entry, the V and J calls and clone size follow TCRdb and not the study's own pipeline. Present in this sample are approximately 680,000 distinct CDR3 sequences, about 34% of which were seen just once. The ten largest clones represent just over 15% of the sample.

The roughly 42 donors, aged about 6 to 100 years, were systemically healthy Caucasian individuals from Russia. Each donor gave 8 to 10 milliliters of peripheral blood, drawn into EDTA-treated Vacutainer tubes. Ficoll-Paque density-gradient centrifugation was used to isolate PBMCs, with at least 6 million per sample. Total RNA was extracted from PBMCs with Trizol reagent, with at least 5 micrograms obtained per sample. Naive CD45RAhigh/CD27high T cell percentages were measured by flow cytometry on a PBMC aliquot from every donor. The CDR3 contains 17 residues, cysteine and phenylalanine counted. Left in the record is the CDR3 DNA by itself, 51 bases read in frame from the first base. Via the germline V gene, CDR1 is SGDLS and CDR2 YYNGEE. Cut back by 0 bases and 7 bases, the V and J ends lie 20 bases apart. On this clonotype itself: The target of this receptor is not known. No base quality values were provided; no much bigger clone lies one nucleotide off.

The sequence links TRBV9 to TRBJ2-4; the best D guess is TRBD1, with 5 bases matching. This TCR came from a woman aged 80 or older in good health. Donor details come from another sample of the same person, matched by shared clones. Sequenced: blood. The CDR3 protein sequence reads: CASSVEGAPSGWNIQYF. In nucleotide form, the sequence is TGTGCCAGCAGCGTAGAAGGGGCCCCCAGTGGGTGGAACATTCAGTACTTC.